This entry describes one T cell receptor (beta chain). This clonotype was picked up a small number of times. The antigen it binds to is not known. The record has no base qualities; no much larger clone is one base away. This sample was taken from a study of early T cells in non-severe SARS-CoV-2 infection (dated by TCRdb to the early 2020s). Study-wide context: TCR sequencing used bulk RNA from unsorted whole blood, so alpha and beta chains could not be paired. Results the study describes overall, beyond this receptor: Matching against VDJdb was skewed toward anti-spike CD8 responses, likely underestimated virus-specific expansions, and missed private and CD4 specificities.

CDR1 MNHEY and CDR2 SVGAGI are derived from the germline V gene. The V end loses 2 bases and the J end loses 3 bases, and a stretch of 8 bases separates them. Inclusive of the bounding cysteine and phenylalanine, the CDR3 is 15 residues long. The DNA shown is the 45-base CDR3, in frame from base 1. A case-control design nested within a healthcare worker cohort in London, UK, was used, with weekly nasopharyngeal swab PCR tests and blood sampling performed. Healthcare workers were recruited during the week of the UK lockdown, between 23 and 31 March 2020, and followed weekly for up to roughly 16 weeks. Libraries came from 5' RACE. TCRdb names NextSeq 500 as the instrument used. In the TCR library protocol, unique molecular identifiers were attached to individual cDNA molecules to correct for PCR bias and sequencing error. TCR alpha and beta chains were both sequenced, and the abundances of alpha and beta sequences in each sample were closely correlated with each other. The original pipeline was this. V gene, J gene and CDR3 annotation of TCR sequences was performed with Decombinator V4. TCRs were defined as expanded if a significant change between any two time points was detected under a Poisson model with p below 0.0001. TCR abundances were normalised to the total number of TCRs sequenced per sample and were expressed as counts per million. MAIT TCRs were defined by TRAV1-2 paired with TRAJ12, TRAJ20 or TRAJ33, and iNKT TCRs by TRAV10 paired with TRAJ18. A search of VDJdb, accessed on 1 November 2021, was run for TCRs annotated to CMV, EBV and SARS-CoV-2, with TCRs annotated for multiple antigens excluded. Clones were called with MiXCR by TCRdb after fastp trimmed the public reads at Q25, and only in-frame beta chains were retained. One record per CDR3 amino acid sequence lists the most common genes and DNA. These V and J calls originate from TCRdb's pipeline instead of the authors' own analysis. The sample table records roughly 50,000 distinct CDR3 sequences; 7.7% of these occur just once. The top ten constitute around 6.1% of the sample.

The chain is encoded by TRBV6-5 joined to TRBJ2-6; the D segment may tentatively be TRBD1 or TRBD2, each giving 5 matched bases. Sequencing was carried out using whole blood. The receptor's source is an adult who was a healthcare worker with PCR-confirmed SARS-CoV-2 infection or an uninfected control (not recorded which). CDR3 reads: CASSYEGNGANVLTF. The DNA sequence is given as TGTGCCAGCAGTTACGAGGGGAATGGGGCCAACGTCCTGACTTTC.